This T cell receptor (beta chain) was found in a study of blood T cell repertoires in COVID-19. Overall study context: Acute and convalescent COVID-19 samples came from the United States, Italy and Spain. Sample material is recorded as cDNA or gDNA derived from T cells, B-cell-depleted T cells, or PBMCs.

In the source study's methods: Using reference gene primer amplification, nucleated cell counts were estimated. Sequencing used immunoSEQ multiplex PCR; TCRdb keeps in-frame clones, though not all of them. V and J calls and clone size are those listed in that table; D and trimming were worked out from the DNA. The data hold almost 55,000 clones, with over 75% observed a single time. The sequence was collected from a middle-aged woman with active COVID-19. Sequenced sample: peripheral blood.

CDR3 bases: TGTGCCTATGAGGGAAGTAACTATGGCTACACCTTC. It translates to CAYEGSNYGYTF. This chain uses TRBV27 with TRBJ1-2; D is unclear. The V end was cut by 11 bases, the J end by 1 base, with 11 bases between. Per the germline V gene, CDR1 is MNHEY and CDR2 is SMNVEV (reference sequence). The CDR3 loop spans 12 amino acids.